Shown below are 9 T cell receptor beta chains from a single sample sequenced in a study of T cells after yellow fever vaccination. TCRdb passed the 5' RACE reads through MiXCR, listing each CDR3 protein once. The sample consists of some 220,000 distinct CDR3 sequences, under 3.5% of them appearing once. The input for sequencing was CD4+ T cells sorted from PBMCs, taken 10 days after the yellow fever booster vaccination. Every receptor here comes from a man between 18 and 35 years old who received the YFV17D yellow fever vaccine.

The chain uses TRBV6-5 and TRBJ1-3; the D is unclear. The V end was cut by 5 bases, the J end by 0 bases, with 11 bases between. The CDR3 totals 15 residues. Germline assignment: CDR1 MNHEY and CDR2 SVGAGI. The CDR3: CASSAIMSSGNTIYF. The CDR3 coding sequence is TGTGCCAGCAGTGCCATCATGTCCTCTGGAAACACCATATATTTT.

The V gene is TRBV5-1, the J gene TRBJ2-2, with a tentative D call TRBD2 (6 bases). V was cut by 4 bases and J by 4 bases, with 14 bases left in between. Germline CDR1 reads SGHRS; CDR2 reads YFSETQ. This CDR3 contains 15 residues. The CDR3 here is CASSIQAGGTGELFF. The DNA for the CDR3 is TGCGCCAGCAGCATCCAAGCCGGGGGCACCGGGGAGCTGTTTTTT.

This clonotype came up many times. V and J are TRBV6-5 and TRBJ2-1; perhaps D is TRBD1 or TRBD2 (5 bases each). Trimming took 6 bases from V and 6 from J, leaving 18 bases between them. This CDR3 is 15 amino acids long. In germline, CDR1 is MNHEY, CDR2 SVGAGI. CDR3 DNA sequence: TGTGCCAGCAGCCGACGTTTCGGGGCGGGCAATGAGCAGTTCTTC. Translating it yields CASSRRFGAGNEQFF.

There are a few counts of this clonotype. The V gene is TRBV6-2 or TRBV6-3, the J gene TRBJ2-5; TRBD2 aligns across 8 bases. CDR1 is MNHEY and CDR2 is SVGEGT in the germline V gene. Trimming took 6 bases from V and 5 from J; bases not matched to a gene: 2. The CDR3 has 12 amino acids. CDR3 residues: CASSRTSETQYF. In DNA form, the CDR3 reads TGTGCCAGCAGCCGGACTAGCGAGACCCAGTACTTC.

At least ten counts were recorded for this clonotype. In DNA form, the CDR3 reads TGCAGCGTTGAAGTGGCGGCCGGTAATGAAAAACTGTTTTTT. As protein: CSVEVAAGNEKLFF. This chain links TRBV29-1 with TRBJ1-4; D is unclear. The CDR3 totals 14 residues. With 1 base removed from V and 4 bases from J, the gap between germline ends came to 10 bases. Germline values: CDR1 SQVTM, CDR2 ANQGSEA.

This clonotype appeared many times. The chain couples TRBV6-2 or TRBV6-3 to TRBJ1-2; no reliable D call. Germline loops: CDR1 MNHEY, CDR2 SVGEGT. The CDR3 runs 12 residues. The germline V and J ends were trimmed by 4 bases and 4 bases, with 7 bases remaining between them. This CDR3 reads CASSFSSYGYTF. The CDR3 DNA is TGTGCCAGCAGTTTCTCATCCTATGGCTACACCTTC.

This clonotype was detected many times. In DNA, the CDR3 is TGTGCCAGCAGCTTAGTTCCGGGCTTCCAAGAGACCCAGTACTTC. Protein: CASSLVPGFQETQYF. The chain links TRBV11-2 to TRBJ2-5, with no clear D. Trimming pared 1 base from V and 1 base from J, leaving 10 bases between. The CDR3 sequence is 15 residues long. Per the germline V gene, CDR1 is SGHAT and CDR2 is FQNNGV.

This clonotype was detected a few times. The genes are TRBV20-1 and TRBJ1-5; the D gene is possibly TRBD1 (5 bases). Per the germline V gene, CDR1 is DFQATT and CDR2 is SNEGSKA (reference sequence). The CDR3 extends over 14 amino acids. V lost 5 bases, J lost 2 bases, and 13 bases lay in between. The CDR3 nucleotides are TGCAGTGCTCCTCGGGGCGCGGGCAATCAGCCCCAGCATTTT. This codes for CSAPRGAGNQPQHF.

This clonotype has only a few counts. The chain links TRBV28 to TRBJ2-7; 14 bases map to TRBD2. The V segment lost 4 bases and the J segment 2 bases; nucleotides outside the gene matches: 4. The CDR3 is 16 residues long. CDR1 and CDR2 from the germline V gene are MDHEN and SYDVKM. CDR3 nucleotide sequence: TGTGCCAGCAGTTCGGGGGGACTAGCGGGGGCCTACGAGCAGTACGTC. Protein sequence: CASSSGGLAGAYEQYV.